The T cell receptor (beta chain) described here comes from a study of T-cell reconstitution after alpha-beta-depleted transplantation in children. Losses at the gene ends were 5 bases for V and 4 bases for J; bases not matched to a gene: 4. The CDR3 totals 15 residues. Per germline, CDR1 SGHTA and CDR2 FQGNSA. Ten or more counts support this clonotype. Unique molecular identifiers tagged the TCRbeta library. TCRdb recomputed calls from the PCR reads with MiXCR, one row per CDR3 protein. The sample has 65,000 to 85,000 distinct CDR3 sequences, approximately 10% seen once; the top ten hold roughly 13%. The sequences come from PBMCs, collected before TCRalphabeta/CD19-depleted stem cell transplant. The clonotype was recovered from a boy younger than 18 with acute myeloid leukemia, due to receive a stem cell transplant. The chain combines TRBV7-2 with TRBJ2-1, with 11 bases lining up with TRBD2. The CDR3 sequence is CASSTGLAVYNEQFF. In nucleotides, the CDR3 is TGTGCCAGCAGCACGGGACTAGCGGTTTACAATGAGCAGTTCTTC.